The sequence of this TCR beta chain was determined in a study of T cell changes during pregnancy in multiple sclerosis. This clone was recorded only once. V gave up 2 bases and J gave up 2 bases, with 16 bases separating them. CDR3 length: 16 amino acids. The germline CDR1 and CDR2 sequences are SGDLS and YYNGEE. Using immunoSEQ multiplex PCR, the repertoire was profiled, and TCRdb retains in-frame clones only, with some absent. The sample has more than 85,000 clones, roughly 93% seen once. Sequenced material: peripheral blood, taken in the third trimester of pregnancy. V is TRBV9 and J is TRBJ1-2, with D perhaps matching TRBD1 (6 bases). This receptor was obtained from a female donor in good health, enrolled as a control in a pregnancy study. The CDR3 protein is CASSVIPGAINYGYTF. CDR3 coding DNA: TGTGCCAGCAGCGTGATCCCAGGGGCTATCAACTATGGCTACACCTTC.